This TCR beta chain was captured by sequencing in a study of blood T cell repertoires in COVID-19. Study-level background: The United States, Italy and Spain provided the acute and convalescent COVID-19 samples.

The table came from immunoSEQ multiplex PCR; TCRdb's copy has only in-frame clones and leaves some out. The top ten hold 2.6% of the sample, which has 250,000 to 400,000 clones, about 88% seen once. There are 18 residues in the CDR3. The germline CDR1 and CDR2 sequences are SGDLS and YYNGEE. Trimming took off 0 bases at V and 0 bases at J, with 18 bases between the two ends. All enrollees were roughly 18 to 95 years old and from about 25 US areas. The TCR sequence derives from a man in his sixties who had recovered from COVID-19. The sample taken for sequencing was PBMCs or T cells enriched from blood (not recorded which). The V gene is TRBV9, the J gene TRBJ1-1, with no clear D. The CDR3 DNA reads TGTGCCAGCAGCGTAGTTTCTCCCGAGAGTCTAATGAACACTGAAGCTTTCTTT. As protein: CASSVVSPESLMNTEAFF.